This TCR beta chain is drawn from a study of molecular identifiers for immune sequencing clone quantification. Study-wide points: Clones above 20 RNA copies contained over 99% of effector molecules and under 1% of naive molecules.

TCRdb used MiXCR to reprocess the PCR reads, holding one entry per CDR3 protein. This table has around 40,000 distinct CDR3 sequences, 15% to 20% appearing once. As concerns this clonotype: Its antigen is as yet unknown.

The ends were cut back, 4 bases at V and 3 bases at J, with 10 bases in the middle. Germline loops: CDR1 LGHNA, CDR2 YSLEER. The CDR3 length is 13 residues. The sample consisted of naive CD8+ T cells from blood, with Jurkat cell RNA spiked in. Subset of the sample: FACS-sorted CD8+CD4-CCR7+CD45RA+ naive T cells. The J gene is TRBJ2-7, the V gene TRBV4-3, with no clear D. The sequence came from a human donor in good health. Some libraries in this study had Jurkat cell RNA spiked in. The CDR3 spells CASSPQVLYEQYF. CDR3 bases: TGCGCCAGCAGCCCGCAGGTTCTCTACGAGCAGTACTTC.